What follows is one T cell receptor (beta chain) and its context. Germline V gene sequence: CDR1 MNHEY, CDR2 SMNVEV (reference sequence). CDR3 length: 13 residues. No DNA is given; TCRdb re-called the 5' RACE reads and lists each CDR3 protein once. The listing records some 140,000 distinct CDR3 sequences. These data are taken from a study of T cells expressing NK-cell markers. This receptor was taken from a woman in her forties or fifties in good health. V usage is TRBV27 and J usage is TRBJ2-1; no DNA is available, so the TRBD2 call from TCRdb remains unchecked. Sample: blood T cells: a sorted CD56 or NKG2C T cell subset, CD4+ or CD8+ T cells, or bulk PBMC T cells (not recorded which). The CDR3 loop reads CASSPGGPDEQFF.